The entry below gives a single T cell receptor beta chain sequence along with its context. Its target is unknown. Use of 60 Vbeta and 13 Jbeta primers characterized the PCR. Sequencing was performed with immunoSEQ multiplex PCR; in TCRdb, only in-frame clones are kept and a portion is missing. The sample holds over 75,000 clones, over 60% seen once. V shed 1 base and J 2 bases; nucleotides not matched to a gene: 4. CDR3 length: 15 amino acids. Germline V lookup: CDR1 SGHTA, CDR2 FQGNSA. This sample is part of a study of cytomegalovirus exposure and HLA in healthy donors. Study-level results: It was taken for granted in presence/absence analyses that sequencing depth across donors was roughly uniform. Most of the TCR beta V segments (in an earlier analysis) were productive either about 90% or about 30% of the time.

The receptor comes from a male donor in good health and CMV-seropositive. Material for sequencing was PBMCs. J is TRBJ2-7 and V is TRBV7-2, with TRBD2 identical over 8 bases. CDR3 sequence: CASSLGSGGTYEQYF. CDR3 DNA: TGTGCCAGCAGCTTAGGGAGCGGGGGCACCTACGAGCAGTACTTC.